This T cell receptor beta chain was found in a study of a mutant IDH1 vaccine in newly diagnosed glioma. J was trimmed by 8 bases and V by 1 base; bases with no gene match: 6. Germline CDR1 GTSNPN, CDR2 SVGIG (reference sequence). The CDR3 spans 14 residues. As for time point: baseline, week 1 (first vaccination visit). The treatment denotes: pre-vaccination baseline after standard-of-care therapy. This table comes from immunoSEQ multiplex PCR, and its TCRdb copy is limited to in-frame clones, with some not included. Of approximately 67,000 clones listed, more than 70% are singletons. The TCR sequence derives from a woman in her late teens or twenties with glioma. Some clones in this sample may be carry-over from other donors' samples. Sequenced material: peripheral blood mononuclear cells (PBMCs), taken from a glioma patient treated with radiotherapy, temozolomide or both. The V and J genes are TRBV30 and TRBJ2-3, with TRBD2 identical over 10 bases. In DNA, the CDR3 is TGTGCCTGGAGTGCTCTAGCGGGAGTATTTACGCAGTATTTT. Its translation is CAWSALAGVFTQYF.